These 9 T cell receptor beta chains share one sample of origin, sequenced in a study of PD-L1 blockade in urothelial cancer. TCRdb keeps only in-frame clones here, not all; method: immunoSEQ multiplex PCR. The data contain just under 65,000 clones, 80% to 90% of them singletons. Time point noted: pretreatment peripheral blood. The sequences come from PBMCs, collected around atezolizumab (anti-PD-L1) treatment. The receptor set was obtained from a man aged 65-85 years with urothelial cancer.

The CDR3 DNA sequence: TGTGCCAGCAGCTTGCCAGGGGGGAACAATGAGCAGTTCTTC. Translation gives CASSLPGGNNEQFF. The V gene is TRBV7-9, the J gene TRBJ2-1, with D possibly matching TRBD1 (7 bases). V gave up 3 bases and J gave up 5 bases, with 11 bases separating them. Germline V gives CDR1 SEHNR, CDR2 FQNEAQ (reference sequence). This CDR3 comprises 14 residues.

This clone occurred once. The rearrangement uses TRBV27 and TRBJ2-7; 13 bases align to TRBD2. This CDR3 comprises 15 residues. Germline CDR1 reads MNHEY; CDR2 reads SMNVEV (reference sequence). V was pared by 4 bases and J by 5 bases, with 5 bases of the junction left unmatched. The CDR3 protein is CASSSYGLAGDEQYF. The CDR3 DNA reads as TGTGCCAGCAGTTCCTACGGACTAGCGGGAGACGAGCAGTACTTC.

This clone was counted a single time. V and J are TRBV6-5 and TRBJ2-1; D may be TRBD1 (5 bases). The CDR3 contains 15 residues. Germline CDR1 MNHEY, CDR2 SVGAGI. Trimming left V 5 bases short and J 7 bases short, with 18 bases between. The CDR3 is CASSRAGFKRNEQFF. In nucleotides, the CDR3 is TGTGCCAGCAGTCGAGCAGGGTTTAAAAGAAATGAGCAGTTCTTC.

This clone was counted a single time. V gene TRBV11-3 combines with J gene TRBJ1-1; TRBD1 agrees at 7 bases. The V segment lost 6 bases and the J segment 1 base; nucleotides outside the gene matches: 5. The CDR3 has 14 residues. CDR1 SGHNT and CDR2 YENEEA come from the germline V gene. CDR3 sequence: CASSHRGENTEAFF. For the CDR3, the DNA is TGTGCCAGCAGTCACAGGGGCGAGAACACTGAAGCTTTCTTT.

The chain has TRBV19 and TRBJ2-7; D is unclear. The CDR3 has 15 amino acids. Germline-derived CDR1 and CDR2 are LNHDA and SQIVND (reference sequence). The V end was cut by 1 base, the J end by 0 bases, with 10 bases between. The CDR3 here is CASSIGGQFSYEQYF. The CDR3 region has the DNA TGTGCCAGTAGTATAGGTGGTCAGTTCTCCTACGAGCAGTACTTC.

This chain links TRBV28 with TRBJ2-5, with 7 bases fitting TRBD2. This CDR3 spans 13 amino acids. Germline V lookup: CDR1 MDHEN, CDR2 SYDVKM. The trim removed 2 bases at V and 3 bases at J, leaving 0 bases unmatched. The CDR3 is CASSLLAEETQYF. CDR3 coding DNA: TGTGCCAGCAGTTTACTAGCGGAAGAGACCCAGTACTTC.

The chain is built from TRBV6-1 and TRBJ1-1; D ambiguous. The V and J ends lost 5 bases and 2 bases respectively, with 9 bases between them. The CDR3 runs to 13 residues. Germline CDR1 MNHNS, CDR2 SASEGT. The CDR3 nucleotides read TGTGCCAGCAGTACCGACACTAACACTGAAGCTTTCTTT. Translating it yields CASSTDTNTEAFF.

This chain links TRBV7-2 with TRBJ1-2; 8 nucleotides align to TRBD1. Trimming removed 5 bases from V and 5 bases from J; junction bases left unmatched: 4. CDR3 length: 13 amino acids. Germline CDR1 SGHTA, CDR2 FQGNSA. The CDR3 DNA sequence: TGTGCCAGCAGCCCGACAGGGGCATATGGCTACACCTTC. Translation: CASSPTGAYGYTF.

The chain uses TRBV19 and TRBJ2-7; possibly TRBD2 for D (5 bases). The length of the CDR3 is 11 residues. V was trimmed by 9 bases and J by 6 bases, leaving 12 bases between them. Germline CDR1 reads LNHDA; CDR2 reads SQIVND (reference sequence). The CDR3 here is CASQGGSEQYF. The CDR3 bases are TGTGCCAGCCAAGGAGGCTCCGAGCAGTACTTC.